These 6 T cell receptor beta chains were sequenced from one sample in a study of cytomegalovirus exposure and HLA in healthy donors. Primers: 60 Vbeta forward and 13 Jbeta reverse. Profiled with immunoSEQ multiplex PCR; TCRdb holds only in-frame clones, not every one. The sample contains approximately 140,000 clones, roughly four fifths of which appear only once. The sample was PBMCs. Receptors were obtained from a woman aged 40-49 years in good health and CMV-seropositive.

The chain combines TRBV19 with TRBJ1-3; TRBD1 might be the D (5 bases). This CDR3 is built from 16 residues. V shed 4 bases and J shed 0 bases, with 13 bases lying between them. Germline V lookup: CDR1 LNHDA, CDR2 SQIVND (reference sequence). The CDR3 loop is CASSTVQGFSGNTIYF. The DNA for the CDR3 is TGTGCCAGTAGTACCGTTCAGGGCTTCTCTGGAAACACCATATATTTT.

The rearrangement links TRBV5-8 to TRBJ2-1; possible D gene TRBD2, 6 bases. This CDR3 contains 16 residues. Trimming removed 0 bases at V and 4 bases at J, with 14 bases between. The germline V gene encodes CDR1 SGHTS and CDR2 YDEGEE. Here the CDR3 DNA reads TGTGCCAGCAGCTTGGGAGGGGTGGGAGGTTACAATGAGCAGTTCTTC. It codes for CASSLGGVGGYNEQFF. The full variable domain, its missing parts supplied by reference TRBV5-8 and TRBJ2-1, is EAGVTQSPTHLIKTRGQQATLRCSPISGHTSVYWYQQALGLGLQFLLWYDEGEERNRGNFPPRFSGRQFPNYSSELNVNALELEDSALYLCASSLGGVGGYNEQFFGPGTRLTVL.

The V gene is TRBV7-9, the J gene TRBJ2-7, with no clear D. This CDR3 has 11 amino acids. The germline gives CDR1 SEHNR, CDR2 FQNEAQ (reference sequence). V lost 3 bases, J lost 9 bases, and 9 bases lay in between. The CDR3 loop is CASSFNLGQYF. The CDR3 DNA follows: TGTGCCAGCAGCTTTAATCTAGGGCAGTACTTC. The full variable domain, rest sourced from reference TRBV7-9 and TRBJ2-7, is DTGVSQNPRHKITKRGQNVTFRCDPISEHNRLYWYRQTLGQGPEFLTYFQNEAQLEKSRLLSDRFSAERPKGSFSTLEIQRTEQGDSAMYLCASSFNLGQYFGPGTRLTVT.

The CDR3 coding sequence is TGTGCCAGCTCATCTCTCGGGACAACAACCGGGGAGCTGTTTTTT. Protein sequence: CASSSLGTTTGELFF. This chain links TRBV18 with TRBJ2-2; perhaps TRBD1 as D (6 bases). CDR3 length: 15 amino acids. The V gene lost 5 bases and the J gene lost 5 bases, with 15 bases spanning the gap. Germline V lookup: CDR1 KGHSH, CDR2 LQKENI.

V is TRBV9 and J is TRBJ2-1, with TRBD2 matching over 13 bases. Germline V CDR1 and CDR2: SGDLS, YYNGEE. The CDR3 covers 17 residues. The J segment lost 6 bases and the V segment lost 4 bases, leaving 10 bases of the junction unmatched. CDR3 coding DNA: TGTGCCAGCAGCCGGACTAGCGGGAGTATTCTTCCCAATGAGCAGTTCTTC. As protein: CASSRTSGSILPNEQFF.

J is TRBJ2-3 and V is TRBV7-6; 9 bases line up with TRBD2. CDR1 and CDR2 from the germline V gene are SGHVS and FNYEAQ. The CDR3 has 13 residues. The ends lost 6 bases at V and 7 bases at J; junction bases unmatched: 5. The CDR3 DNA reads TGTGCCAGCAGTACCGGGACTAGCAATACGCAGTATTTT. Encoded protein: CASSTGTSNTQYF. Supplemented by reference TRBV7-6 and TRBJ2-3, the full variable domain reads GAGVSQSPRYKVTKRGQDVALRCDPISGHVSLYWYRQALGQGPEFLTYFNYEAQQDKSGLPNDRFSAERPEGSISTLTIQRTEQRDSAMYRCASSTGTSNTQYFGPGTRLTVL.